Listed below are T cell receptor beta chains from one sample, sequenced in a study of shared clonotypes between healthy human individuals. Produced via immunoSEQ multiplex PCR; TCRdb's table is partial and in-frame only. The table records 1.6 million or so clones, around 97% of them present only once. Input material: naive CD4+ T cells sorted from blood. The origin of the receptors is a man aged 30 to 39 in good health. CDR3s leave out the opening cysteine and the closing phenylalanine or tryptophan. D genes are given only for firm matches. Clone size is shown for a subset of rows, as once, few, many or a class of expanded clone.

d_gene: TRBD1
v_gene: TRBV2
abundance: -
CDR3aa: ASSEGQGLGEQY

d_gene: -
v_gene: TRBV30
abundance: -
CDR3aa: AWVPRGQSKEKLF

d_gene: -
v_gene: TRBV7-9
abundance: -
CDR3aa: ASPLKGSLANTGELF

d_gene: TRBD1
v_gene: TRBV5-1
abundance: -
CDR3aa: ASSPGQGFNEQF

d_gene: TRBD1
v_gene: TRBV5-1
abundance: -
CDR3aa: ASTLGTGGNEQF

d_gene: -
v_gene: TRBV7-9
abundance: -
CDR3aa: ASSPTTEAF

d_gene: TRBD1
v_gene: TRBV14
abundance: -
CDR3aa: ASSQDATGWGSYEQY

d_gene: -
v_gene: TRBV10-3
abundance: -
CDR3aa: AISGGQNYGYT

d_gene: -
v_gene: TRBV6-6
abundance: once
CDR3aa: ASIHRGGYGYT

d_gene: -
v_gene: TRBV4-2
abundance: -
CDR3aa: ASGDGRGSSYNEQF

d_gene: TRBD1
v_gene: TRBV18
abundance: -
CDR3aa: ASSSQGAPLWQETQY

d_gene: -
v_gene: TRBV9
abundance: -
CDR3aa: ASSVASRGTYNEQF

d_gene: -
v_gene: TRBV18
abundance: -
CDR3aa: ASSPPGGRPTDTQY

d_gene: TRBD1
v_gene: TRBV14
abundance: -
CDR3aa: ASSLQGIPSGANVLT

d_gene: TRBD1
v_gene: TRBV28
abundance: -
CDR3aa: ASSSITPGQVSHPYQPQH

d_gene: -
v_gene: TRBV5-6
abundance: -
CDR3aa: ASSLADYTDTQY

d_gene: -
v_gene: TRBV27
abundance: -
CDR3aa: ASSLNADSIRYGYT

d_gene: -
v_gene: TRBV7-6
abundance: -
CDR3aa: ASSLLSEKLF

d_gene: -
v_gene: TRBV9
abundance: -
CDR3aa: ASSVGQDAYEQY

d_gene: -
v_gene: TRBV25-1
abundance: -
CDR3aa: ASSISGTSTGELF

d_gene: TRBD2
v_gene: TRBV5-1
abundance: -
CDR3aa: ASSPTSGENGEQF

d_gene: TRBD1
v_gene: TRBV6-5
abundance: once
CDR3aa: ASSYWTGGEGYEQY

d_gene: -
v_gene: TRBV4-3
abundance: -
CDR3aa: ASSQDGNEQY

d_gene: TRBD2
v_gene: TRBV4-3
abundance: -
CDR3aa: ASSRGSGSYNEQF

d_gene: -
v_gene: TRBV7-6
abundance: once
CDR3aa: ASSLAYKGKTQY

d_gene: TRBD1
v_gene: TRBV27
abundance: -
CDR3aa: ASSPYGQGPSGANVLT

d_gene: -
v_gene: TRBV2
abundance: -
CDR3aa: ASRKRGSSYNEQF

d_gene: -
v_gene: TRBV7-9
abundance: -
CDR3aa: ASSPANRGLVNEQF

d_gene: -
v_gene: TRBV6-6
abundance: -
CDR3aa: ASSYPRQASNQPQH

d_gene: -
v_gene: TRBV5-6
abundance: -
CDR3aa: ASSQGPGEF

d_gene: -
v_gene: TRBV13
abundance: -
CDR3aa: ASSLALERLSGNTIY

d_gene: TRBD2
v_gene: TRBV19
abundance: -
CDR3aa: ASSGPNPGLAVINEQF

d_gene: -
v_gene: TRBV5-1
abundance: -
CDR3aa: ASSLASFYTDTQY

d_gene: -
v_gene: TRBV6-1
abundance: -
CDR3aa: ASSEVLGNQPQH

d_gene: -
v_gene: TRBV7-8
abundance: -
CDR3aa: ASSLMLSGIQETQY

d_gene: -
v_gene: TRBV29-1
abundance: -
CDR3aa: SVPQARGPYEQY

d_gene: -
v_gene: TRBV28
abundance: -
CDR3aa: ASTARGRRSNEQF

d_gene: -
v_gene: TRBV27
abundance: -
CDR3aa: ASSAPPASYNEQF

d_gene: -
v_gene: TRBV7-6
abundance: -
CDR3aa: ASSLEDLTNEQF

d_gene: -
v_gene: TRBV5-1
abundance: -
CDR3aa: ASSLDGGNEKLF

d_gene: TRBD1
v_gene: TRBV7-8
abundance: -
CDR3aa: ASSLGTGYGYT

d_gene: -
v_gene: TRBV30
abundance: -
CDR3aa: AWSAAFLGKGEKLF

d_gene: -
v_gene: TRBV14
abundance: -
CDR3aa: ASSHLGELYEQY

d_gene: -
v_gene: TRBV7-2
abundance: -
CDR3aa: ASSRQQGRGNTEAF

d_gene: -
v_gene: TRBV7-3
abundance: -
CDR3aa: ASSLGLTSFYEQY

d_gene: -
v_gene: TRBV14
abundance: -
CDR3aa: ASSQDRTGNLETQY

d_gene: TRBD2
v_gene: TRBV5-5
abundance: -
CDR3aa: ASSLNGLATYNEQF

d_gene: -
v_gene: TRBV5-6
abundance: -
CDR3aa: ASSLFVNTEAF

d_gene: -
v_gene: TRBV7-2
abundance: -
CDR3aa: ASSGHPQETQY

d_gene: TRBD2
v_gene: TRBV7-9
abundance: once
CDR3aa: ASSLETSGRALNEQF

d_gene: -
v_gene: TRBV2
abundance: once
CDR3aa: ATSGESGNEQF

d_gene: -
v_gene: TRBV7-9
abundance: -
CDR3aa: ASSFSTTNEKLF